This T cell receptor beta chain was observed in a study of OX40 agonist ivuxolimab in advanced cancers. About the research overall: The treatment was a fully human IgG2 OX40 agonist, ivuxolimab. Three patients, one with hepatocellular carcinoma and two with cutaneous melanoma, responded partially.

Measured with immunoSEQ multiplex PCR; TCRdb has only the in-frame clones, and not every one. The repertoire has 30,000 to 40,000 clones, 65% to 90% of them found once; the top ten carry 20% to 25%. Germline V gene data show CDR1 as SGHTA and CDR2 as FQGNSA. J lost 3 bases, V lost 2 bases, and 4 bases had no gene match. The CDR3 is made up of 15 amino acids. General observations from the study: People who partly responded at 0.1-3.0 mg/kg had some of the least clonal expansion seen.

Notes on this clone: The target antigen is unknown.

The V gene is TRBV7-2, the J gene TRBJ2-3, with 8 bases that match TRBD2. The clonotype originates from an adult with an advanced solid tumor such as melanoma, head and neck, liver or kidney cancer. Sequencing used CD4+ or CD8+ T cells sorted from blood, obtained in a trial of the OX40 agonist ivuxolimab. The CDR3 DNA reads as TGTGCCAGCAGCTTAACTAGCGGAAGAACAGATACGCAGTATTTT. Translation: CASSLTSGRTDTQYF.